This entry describes one TCR beta chain. The data belong to a study of blood T cell repertoires in COVID-19. Study-wide context: T cells, B-cell-depleted T cells, or PBMCs provided the cDNA or gDNA that served as material.

The data were produced by immunoSEQ multiplex PCR, yet TCRdb's version contains in-frame clones alone and is incomplete. The sample contains roughly 190,000 clones, 88% of which appear only once. The sequenced material came from peripheral blood. The sequence came from a human donor in a cohort sampled during active COVID-19.

The CDR3 nucleotides are TGTGCCAGCAGCTTGGTGGGACAGGGGTCGAGGGGTTATGGCTACACCTTC. It is translated as CASSLVGQGSRGYGYTF. The chain recombines TRBV5-4 with TRBJ1-2; 10 nucleotides agree with TRBD1. CDR3 length: 17 residues. Germline lookup yields CDR1 SGHNT and CDR2 YYREEE (reference sequence). Trimming cost V 0 bases and J 5 bases; bases outside gene matches: 10.